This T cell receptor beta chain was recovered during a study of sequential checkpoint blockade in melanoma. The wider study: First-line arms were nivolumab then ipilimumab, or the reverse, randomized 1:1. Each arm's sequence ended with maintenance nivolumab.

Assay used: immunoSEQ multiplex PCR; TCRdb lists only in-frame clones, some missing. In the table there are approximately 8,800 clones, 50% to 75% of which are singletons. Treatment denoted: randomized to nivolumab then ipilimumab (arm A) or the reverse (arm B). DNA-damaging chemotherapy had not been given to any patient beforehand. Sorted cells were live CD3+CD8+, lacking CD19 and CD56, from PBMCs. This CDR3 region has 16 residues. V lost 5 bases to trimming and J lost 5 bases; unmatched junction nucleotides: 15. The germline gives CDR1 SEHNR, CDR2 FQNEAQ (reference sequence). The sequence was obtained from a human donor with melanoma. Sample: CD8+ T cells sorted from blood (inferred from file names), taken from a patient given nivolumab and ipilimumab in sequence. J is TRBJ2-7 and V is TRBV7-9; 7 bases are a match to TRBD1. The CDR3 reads CASSPLTGKGRDEQYF. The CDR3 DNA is TGTGCCAGCAGCCCGTTGACAGGGAAAGGGCGCGACGAGCAGTACTTC.